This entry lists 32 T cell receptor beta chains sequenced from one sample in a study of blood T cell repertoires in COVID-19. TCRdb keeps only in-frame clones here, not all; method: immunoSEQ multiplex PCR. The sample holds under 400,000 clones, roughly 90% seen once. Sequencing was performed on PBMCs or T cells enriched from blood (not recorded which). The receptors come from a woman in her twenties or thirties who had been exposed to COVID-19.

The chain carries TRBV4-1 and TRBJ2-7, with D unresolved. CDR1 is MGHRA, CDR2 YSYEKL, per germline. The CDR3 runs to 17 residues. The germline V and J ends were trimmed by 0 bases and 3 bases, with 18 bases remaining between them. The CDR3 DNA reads TGCGCCAGCAGCCAAGAACCCCTCCCAGCGACCCTCTACGAGCAGTACTTC. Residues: CASSQEPLPATLYEQYF.

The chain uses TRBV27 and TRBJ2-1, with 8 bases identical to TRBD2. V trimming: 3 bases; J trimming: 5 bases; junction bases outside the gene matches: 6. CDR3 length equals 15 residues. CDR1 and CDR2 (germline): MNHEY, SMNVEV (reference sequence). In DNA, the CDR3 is TGTGCCAGCAGTTTCCCGGGACTAGGGAACAATGAGCAGTTCTTC. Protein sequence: CASSFPGLGNNEQFF.

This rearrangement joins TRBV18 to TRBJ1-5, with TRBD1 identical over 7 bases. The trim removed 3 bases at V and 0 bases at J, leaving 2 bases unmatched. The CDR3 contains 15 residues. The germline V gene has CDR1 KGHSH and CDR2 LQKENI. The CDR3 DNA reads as TGTGCCAGCTCACCTCAGGGGGATAGCAATCAGCCCCAGCATTTT. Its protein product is CASSPQGDSNQPQHF.

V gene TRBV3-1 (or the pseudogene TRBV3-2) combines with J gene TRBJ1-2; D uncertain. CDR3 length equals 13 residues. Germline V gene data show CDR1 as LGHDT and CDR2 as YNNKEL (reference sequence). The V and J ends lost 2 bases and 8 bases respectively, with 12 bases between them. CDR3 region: CASSQQDLRGYTF. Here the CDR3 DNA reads TGTGCCAGCAGCCAACAAGATTTACGGGGCTACACCTTC.

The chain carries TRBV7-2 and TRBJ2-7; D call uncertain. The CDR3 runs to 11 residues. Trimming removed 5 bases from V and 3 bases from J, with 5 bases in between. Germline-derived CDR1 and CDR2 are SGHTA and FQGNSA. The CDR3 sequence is CASSQYYEQYF. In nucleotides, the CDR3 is TGTGCCAGCAGCCAGTACTACGAGCAGTACTTC.

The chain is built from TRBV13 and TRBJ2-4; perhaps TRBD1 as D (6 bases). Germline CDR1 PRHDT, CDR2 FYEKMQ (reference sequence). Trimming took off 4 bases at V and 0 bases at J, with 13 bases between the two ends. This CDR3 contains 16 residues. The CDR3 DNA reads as TGTGCCAGCAGCTCCCCGGACAGTCTAGCCAAAAACATTCAGTACTTC. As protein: CASSSPDSLAKNIQYF.

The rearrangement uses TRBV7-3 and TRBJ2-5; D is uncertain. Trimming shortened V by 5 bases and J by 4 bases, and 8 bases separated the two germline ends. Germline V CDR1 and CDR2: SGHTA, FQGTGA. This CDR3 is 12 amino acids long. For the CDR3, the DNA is TGTGCCAGCAGCGACTTGGGAGAGACCCAGTACTTC. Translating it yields CASSDLGETQYF.

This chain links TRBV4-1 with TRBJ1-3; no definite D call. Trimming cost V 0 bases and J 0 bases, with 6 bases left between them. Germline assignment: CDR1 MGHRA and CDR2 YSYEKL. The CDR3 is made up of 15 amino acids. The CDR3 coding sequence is TGCGCCAGCAGCCAAGAGGCAGACTCTGGAAACACCATATATTTT. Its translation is CASSQEADSGNTIYF.

The CDR3 protein is CASSVELTGPGNTIYF. For the CDR3, the DNA is TGTGCCAGCAGCGTAGAACTGACAGGGCCAGGAAACACCATATATTTT. The chain uses TRBV9 and TRBJ1-3; 7 bases are shared with TRBD1. CDR1 and CDR2 (germline): SGDLS, YYNGEE. The junction had 7 bases not matched to a gene; V was cut back by 0 bases and J by 4 bases. CDR3 length: 16 residues.

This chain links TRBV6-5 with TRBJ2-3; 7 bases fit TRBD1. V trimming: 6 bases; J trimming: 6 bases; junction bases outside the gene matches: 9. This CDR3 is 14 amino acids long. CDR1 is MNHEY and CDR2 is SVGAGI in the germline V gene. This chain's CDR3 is CASSRDSSGDTQYF. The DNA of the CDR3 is TGTGCCAGCAGCCGGGACAGCTCGGGGGATACGCAGTATTTT.

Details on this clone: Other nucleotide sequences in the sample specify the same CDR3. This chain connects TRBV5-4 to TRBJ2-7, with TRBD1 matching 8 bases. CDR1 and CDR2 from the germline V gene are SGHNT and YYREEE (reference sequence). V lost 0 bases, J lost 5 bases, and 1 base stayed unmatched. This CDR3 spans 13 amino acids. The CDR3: CASSLDRGDEQYF. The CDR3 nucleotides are TGTGCCAGCAGCTTGGACAGGGGGGACGAGCAGTACTTC.

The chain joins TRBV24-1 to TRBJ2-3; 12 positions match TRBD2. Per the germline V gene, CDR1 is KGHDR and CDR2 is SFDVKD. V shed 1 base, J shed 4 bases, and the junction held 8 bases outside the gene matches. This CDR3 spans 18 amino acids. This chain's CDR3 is CATSDFASGRAGADTQYF. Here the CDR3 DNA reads TGTGCCACCAGTGATTTTGCTAGCGGGAGGGCCGGGGCAGATACGCAGTATTTT.

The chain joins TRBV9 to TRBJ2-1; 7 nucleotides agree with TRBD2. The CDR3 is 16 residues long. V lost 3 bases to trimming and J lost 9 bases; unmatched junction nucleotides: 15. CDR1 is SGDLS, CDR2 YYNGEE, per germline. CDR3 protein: CASSALAAAGYREQFF. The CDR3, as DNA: TGTGCCAGCAGCGCTCTAGCGGCTGCCGGGTATCGTGAGCAGTTCTTC.

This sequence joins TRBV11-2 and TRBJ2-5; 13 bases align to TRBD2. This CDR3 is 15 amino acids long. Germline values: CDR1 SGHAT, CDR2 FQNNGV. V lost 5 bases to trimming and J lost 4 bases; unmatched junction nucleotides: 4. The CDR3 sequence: CASSPLAGGGETQYF. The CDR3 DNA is TGTGCCAGCAGCCCACTAGCGGGAGGGGGAGAGACCCAGTACTTC.

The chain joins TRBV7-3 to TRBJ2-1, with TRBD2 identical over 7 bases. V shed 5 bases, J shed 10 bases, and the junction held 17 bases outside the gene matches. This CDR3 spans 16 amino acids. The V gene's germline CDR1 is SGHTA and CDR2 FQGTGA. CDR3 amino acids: CASSPGGSGSFSEQFF. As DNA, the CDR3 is TGTGCCAGCAGCCCGGGTGGTAGCGGGTCCTTTTCGGAGCAGTTCTTC.

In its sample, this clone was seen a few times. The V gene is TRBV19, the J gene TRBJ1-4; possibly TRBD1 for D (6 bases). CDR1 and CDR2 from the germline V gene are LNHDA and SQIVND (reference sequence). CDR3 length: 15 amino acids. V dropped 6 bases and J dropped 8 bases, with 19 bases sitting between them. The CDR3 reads CASSQAWGLREKLFF. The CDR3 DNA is TGTGCCAGTAGCCAAGCATGGGGGCTGCGGGAAAAACTGTTTTTT.

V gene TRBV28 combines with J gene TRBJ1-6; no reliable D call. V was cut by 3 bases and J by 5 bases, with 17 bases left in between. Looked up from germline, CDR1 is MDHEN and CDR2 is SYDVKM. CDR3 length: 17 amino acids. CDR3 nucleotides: TGTGCCAGCAGTTTCCCAAACGCCGGGAAGCATAATTCACCCCTCCACTTT. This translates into CASSFPNAGKHNSPLHF.

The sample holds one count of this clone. Here the CDR3 reads CASSLTNSGNTIYF. CDR3 nucleotide sequence: TGCGCCAGCAGCTTGACAAACTCTGGAAACACCATATATTTT. This chain connects TRBV5-1 to TRBJ1-3; D not certain. Germline V lookup: CDR1 SGHRS, CDR2 YFSETQ. Trimming took 1 base from V and 0 from J, leaving 5 bases between them. This CDR3 has 14 amino acids.

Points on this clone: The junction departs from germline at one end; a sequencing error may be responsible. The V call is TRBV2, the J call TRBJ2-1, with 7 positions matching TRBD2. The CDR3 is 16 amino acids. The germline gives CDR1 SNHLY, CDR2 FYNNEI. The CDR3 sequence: CASSTTSGTSDNEQFF. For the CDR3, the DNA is TGTGCCAGCAGTACCACAAGCGGGACCTCCGACAATGAGCAGTTCTTC.

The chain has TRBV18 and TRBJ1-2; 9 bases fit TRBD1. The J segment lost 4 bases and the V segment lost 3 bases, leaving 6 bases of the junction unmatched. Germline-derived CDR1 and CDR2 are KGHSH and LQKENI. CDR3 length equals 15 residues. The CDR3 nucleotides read TGTGCCAGCTCACCGAGGGACAGGGCGGTCTATGGCTACACCTTC. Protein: CASSPRDRAVYGYTF.

The CDR3: CASSLATSGRRYEQFF. As DNA, the CDR3 is TGTGCCAGCAGCTTAGCGACTAGCGGGAGAAGGTATGAGCAGTTCTTC. This chain connects TRBV7-9 to TRBJ2-1; 12 nucleotides match TRBD2. CDR3 size: 16 residues. Unmatched junction bases numbered 5, after V lost 0 bases and J lost 8 bases. Germline-derived CDR1 and CDR2 are SEHNR and FQNEAQ (reference sequence).

The CDR3 DNA follows: TGTGCCAGTAGTATCTCCACCGGGACTAGCGGGAGTGGGGGCACAGATACGCAGTATTTT. As protein: CASSISTGTSGSGGTDTQYF. The rearrangement joins TRBV19 to TRBJ2-3; the match to TRBD2 covers 14 bases. There are 20 residues in the CDR3. Germline V CDR1 and CDR2: LNHDA, SQIVND (reference sequence). V lost 3 bases and J lost 1; bases outside the gene matches: 12.

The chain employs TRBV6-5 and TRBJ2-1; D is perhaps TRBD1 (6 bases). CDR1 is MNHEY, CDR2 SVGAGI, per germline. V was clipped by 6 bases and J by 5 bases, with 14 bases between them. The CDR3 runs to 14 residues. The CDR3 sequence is CASSVLTGNNEQFF. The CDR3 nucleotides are TGTGCCAGCAGCGTTCTCACAGGGAACAATGAGCAGTTCTTC.

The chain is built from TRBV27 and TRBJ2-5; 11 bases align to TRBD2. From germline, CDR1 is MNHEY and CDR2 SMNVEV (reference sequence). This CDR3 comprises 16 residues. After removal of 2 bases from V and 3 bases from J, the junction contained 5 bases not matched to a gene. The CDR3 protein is CASSLRVAGGEETQYF. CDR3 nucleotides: TGTGCCAGCAGTTTAAGGGTAGCGGGAGGGGAAGAGACCCAGTACTTC.

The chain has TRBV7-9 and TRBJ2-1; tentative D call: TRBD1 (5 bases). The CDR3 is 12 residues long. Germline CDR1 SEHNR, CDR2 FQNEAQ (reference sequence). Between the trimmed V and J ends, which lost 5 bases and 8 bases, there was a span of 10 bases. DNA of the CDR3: TGTGCCAGCAGCCTGCAGGGTTATGAGCAGTTCTTC. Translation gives CASSLQGYEQFF.

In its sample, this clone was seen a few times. As DNA, the CDR3 is TGTGCCAGCAGCCCCGGGGTGGGAGCGATATACGAGCAGTACTTC. The encoded protein is CASSPGVGAIYEQYF. The chain joins TRBV7-9 to TRBJ2-7, with a tentative D call TRBD2 (5 bases). The germline V gene encodes CDR1 SEHNR and CDR2 FQNEAQ (reference sequence). The CDR3 length is 15 residues. Deletions cut 5 bases from V and 4 bases from J, with 18 bases between.

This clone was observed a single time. The CDR3 reads CASRANNWGRISTDTQYF. In DNA, the CDR3 is TGTGCCAGCAGAGCCAATAATTGGGGGAGGATCTCCACAGATACGCAGTATTTT. J is TRBJ2-3 and V is TRBV2; tentative D call: TRBD2 (6 bases). This CDR3 contains 18 residues. The V and J ends lost 6 bases and 2 bases respectively, with 24 bases between them. The V gene's germline CDR1 is SNHLY and CDR2 FYNNEI.

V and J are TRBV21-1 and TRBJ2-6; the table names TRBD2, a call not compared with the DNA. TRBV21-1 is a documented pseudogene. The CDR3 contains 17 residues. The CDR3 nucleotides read TGTGCCAGCAGCAAAGAGCGGGTAAGCTCTGGGGCCAACGTCCTGACTTTC. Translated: CASSKERVSSGANVLTF.

The CDR3 sequence is CASSIAQASGYEQYF. The CDR3 nucleotides are TGTGCCAGTAGTATAGCCCAGGCTAGCGGCTACGAGCAGTACTTC. The V call is TRBV19, the J call TRBJ2-7; 7 positions match TRBD2. V lost 1 base to trimming and J lost 3 bases; unmatched junction nucleotides: 6. The CDR3 is 15 amino acids. The germline CDR1 and CDR2 sequences are LNHDA and SQIVND (reference sequence).

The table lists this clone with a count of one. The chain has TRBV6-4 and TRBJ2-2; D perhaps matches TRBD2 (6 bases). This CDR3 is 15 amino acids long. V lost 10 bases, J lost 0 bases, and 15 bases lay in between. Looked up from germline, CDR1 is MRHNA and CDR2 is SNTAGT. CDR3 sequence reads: CATRSGPTNTGELFF. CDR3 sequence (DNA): TGTGCCACCCGAAGCGGGCCGACGAACACCGGGGAGCTGTTTTTT.

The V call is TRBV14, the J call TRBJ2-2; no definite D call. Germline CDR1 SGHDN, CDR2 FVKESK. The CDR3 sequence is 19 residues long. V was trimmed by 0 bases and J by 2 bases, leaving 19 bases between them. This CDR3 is CASSQDLPGLSANTGELFF. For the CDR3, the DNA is TGTGCCAGCAGCCAAGATCTGCCGGGTCTATCTGCTAACACCGGGGAGCTGTTTTTT. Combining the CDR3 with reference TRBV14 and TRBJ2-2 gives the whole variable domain EAGVTQFPSHSVIEKGQTVTLRCDPISGHDNLYWYRRVMGKEIKFLLHFVKESKQDESGMPNNRFLAERTGGTYSTLKVQPAELEDSGVYFCASSQDLPGLSANTGELFFGEGSRLTVL.

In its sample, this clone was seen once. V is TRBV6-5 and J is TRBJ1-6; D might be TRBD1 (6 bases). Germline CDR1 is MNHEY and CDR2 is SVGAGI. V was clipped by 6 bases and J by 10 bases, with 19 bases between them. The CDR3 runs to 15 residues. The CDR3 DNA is TGTGCCAGCAGCTTCAGGACAGATGGTGGGTCACCCCTCCACTTT. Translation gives CASSFRTDGGSPLHF.